The TCR beta chain under discussion was sequenced for a study of beta chain features in type 1 diabetes. Study observations and caveats: PCR might favor shorter templates, but any such skew would affect patients and controls equally. For TCRB rearrangement, an influence of HLA type remained unresolved here. Comparison showed that naive, central memory and Treg TCRB repertoires appeared more similar among patients than among healthy donors.

TCRB transcripts that were expressed got sequenced, as all of the isolated RNA had been reverse transcribed. The assay was immunoSEQ multiplex PCR, and TCRdb's table has in-frame clones only and misses some. The repertoire holds approximately 150,000 clones, with 8.5% to 12% as singletons. This clone was observed a handful of times. Its antigen is currently unknown. Every sorted population was more than 95% pure. V shed 2 bases and J 3 bases; nucleotides not matched to a gene: 2. CDR3 length: 13 residues. Per the germline V gene, CDR1 is GTSNPN and CDR2 is SVGIG (reference sequence). The TCR originated in a young man in good health. The chain combines TRBV30 with TRBJ1-1; 8 nucleotides agree with TRBD1. The sample taken for sequencing was naive CD4+ T cells from blood. As DNA, the CDR3 is TGTGCCTGGAGTAGACAGGGGTACACTGAAGCTTTCTTT. Protein: CAWSRQGYTEAFF.